A single sample gave rise to the 19 T cell receptor beta chains below, sequenced in a study of T-cell memory formation after mild COVID-19. TCRdb ran MiXCR on the 5' RACE reads and lists one entry per CDR3 protein. The sample records under 700,000 distinct CDR3 sequences, around 21% being singletons. Sample: PBMCs or a T cell subset sorted from them (not recorded which). The receptors stem from an adult woman who had mild COVID-19 (a few samples of this study predate the infection). Cell type and time point are not known.

The chain carries TRBV3-1 and TRBJ2-2, with unresolved D. The CDR3 spans 14 residues. Looked up from germline, CDR1 is LGHDT and CDR2 is YNNKEL (reference sequence). V shed 3 bases and J shed 2 bases, with 7 bases lying between them. The CDR3 DNA is TGTGCCAGCAGCCACGAGAGTAACACCGGGGAGCTGTTTTTT. The encoded protein is CASSHESNTGELFF.

This chain links TRBV7-9 with TRBJ1-5; 7 nucleotides agree with TRBD1. Unmatched junction bases numbered 4, after V lost 5 bases and J lost 6 bases. This CDR3 is 13 amino acids long. The germline gives CDR1 SEHNR, CDR2 FQNEAQ (reference sequence). The CDR3, as DNA: TGTGCCAGCAGCAAGGGGGCGTCTCAGCCCCAGCATTTT. It codes for CASSKGASQPQHF. The variable domain in full, with the rest retrieved from reference TRBV7-9 and TRBJ1-5, is DTGVSQNPRHKITKRGQNVTFRCDPISEHNRLYWYRQTLGQGPEFLTYFQNEAQLEKSRLLSDRFSAERPKGSFSTLEIQRTEQGDSAMYLCASSKGASQPQHFGDGTRLSIL.

The chain joins TRBV29-1 to TRBJ2-7; no firm D call. The V end lost 1 base, the J end lost 2 bases, and 9 bases lay between the germline ends. Germline CDR1 and CDR2: SQVTM and ANQGSEA. The CDR3 runs to 13 residues. Here the CDR3 DNA reads TGCAGCGTTGAAGGCCCCGGACCCTACGAGCAGTACTTC. This gives the protein CSVEGPGPYEQYF.

This clonotype turned up a few times. The gene calls are TRBV20-1 and TRBJ2-1; the D call may be TRBD1 or TRBD2 (5 bases each). The germline V and J ends were trimmed by 0 bases and 10 bases, with 19 bases remaining between them. This CDR3 has 15 residues. Germline CDR1 reads DFQATT; CDR2 reads SNEGSKA (reference sequence). Here the CDR3 DNA reads TGCAGTGCTAGAGATACGGGGCGGCCCCCTTGGGAGCAGTTCTTC. Its protein is CSARDTGRPPWEQFF.

The table lists this clonotype with many counts. The chain recombines TRBV10-3 with TRBJ1-6; 9 bases line up with TRBD1. Germline CDR1 ENHRY, CDR2 SYGVKD. This CDR3 is 16 amino acids long. V gave up 0 bases and J gave up 8 bases; unmatched junction bases: 5. The CDR3 region is CAISESRQGGDSPLHF. The CDR3 DNA reads TGTGCCATCAGTGAGTCCCGACAGGGGGGGGATTCACCCCTCCACTTT.

V gene TRBV19 combines with J gene TRBJ2-7; D is perhaps TRBD2 (6 bases). CDR3 length: 14 amino acids. Germline CDR1 and CDR2: LNHDA and SQIVND (reference sequence). The V gene lost 7 bases and the J gene lost 2 bases, with 15 bases spanning the gap. The CDR3 DNA follows: TGTGCCAGTACCGCGGGACGGACCCCCTACGAGCAGTACTTC. Encoded protein: CASTAGRTPYEQYF.

This clonotype appeared a few times. The V call is TRBV20-1, the J call TRBJ2-7; 9 bases agree with TRBD2. CDR3 length: 16 amino acids. With V trimmed by 3 bases and J by 4 bases, 13 bases remained unmatched. Germline V CDR1 and CDR2: DFQATT, SNEGSKA (reference sequence). The CDR3 DNA is TGCAGTGCTAGCCCTAAGGGGGCTAGCGGGGCTTACGAGCAGTACTTC. This encodes CSASPKGASGAYEQYF.

This clonotype has only a few counts. This chain joins TRBV7-9 and TRBJ2-1; 9 positions match TRBD2. The CDR3 consists of 15 residues. The junction had 8 bases not matched to a gene; V was cut back by 1 base and J by 10 bases. Germline V gene sequence: CDR1 SEHNR, CDR2 FQNEAQ (reference sequence). Written as DNA, the CDR3 is TGTGCCAGCAGCTTAGGATCTAGCGGGACAGACGAGCAGTTCTTC. It encodes CASSLGSSGTDEQFF.

This clonotype was counted a few times. The chain employs TRBV5-1 and TRBJ2-7; the match to TRBD2 covers 10 bases. With V trimmed by 0 bases and J by 2 bases, 8 bases remained unmatched. Germline lookup yields CDR1 SGHRS and CDR2 YFSETQ. The CDR3 sequence is 17 residues long. CDR3 amino acids: CASSLASSGSSTYEQYF. The DNA of the CDR3 is TGCGCCAGCAGCTTGGCCTCTAGCGGGAGTAGTACCTACGAGCAGTACTTC.

This clonotype was detected only a few times. This sequence joins TRBV12-3 or TRBV12-4 and TRBJ2-3; possible D gene TRBD1, 5 bases. The CDR3 consists of 12 residues. With 2 bases removed from V and 9 bases from J, the gap between germline ends came to 9 bases. The CDR3 region has the DNA TGTGCCAGCAGTTTACTGGACACCACGCAGTATTTT. Translation: CASSLLDTTQYF.

This chain links TRBV21-1 with TRBJ1-5; TRBD1 was called by the table and not checked on the DNA. TRBV21-1 is listed as a pseudogene. The CDR3 extends over 19 amino acids. The CDR3 DNA reads as TGTGCCAGCACACGTTGGGGGACAGGGGGACCGTATAGCAATCAGCCCCAGCATTTT. This encodes CASTRWGTGGPYSNQPQHF.

The sample holds a few counts of this clonotype. J is TRBJ2-3 and V is TRBV5-5; D gene uncertain. The CDR3 is 13 residues long. V was shortened by 4 bases and J by 6 bases, with 12 bases between the two germline ends. Germline V gene lookup returns CDR1 SGHKS and CDR2 YYEKEE (reference sequence). The CDR3 spells CASSEGRSDTQYF. The CDR3 coding sequence is TGTGCCAGCAGCGAAGGCCGGTCTGATACGCAGTATTTT.

The V call is TRBV5-1, the J call TRBJ2-5, with 10 nucleotides matching TRBD2. Trimming cost V 4 bases and J 5 bases; bases outside gene matches: 11. The CDR3 has 16 amino acids. The germline V gene encodes CDR1 SGHRS and CDR2 YFSETQ. In DNA, the CDR3 is TGCGCCAGCAGCCCACTAGTAGCGGGAGGTTGGGAGACCCAGTACTTC. Translation gives CASSPLVAGGWETQYF.

This clonotype turned up a few times. The chain has TRBV12-3 or TRBV12-4 and TRBJ1-4, with a possible D match to TRBD1 (5 bases). V lost 4 bases and J 7 bases, leaving 13 bases between the germline ends. CDR3 length: 14 residues. DNA for the CDR3: TGTGCCAGCAGTTCAGTAAGGGGCGGTGAAAAACTGTTTTTT. This translates into CASSSVRGGEKLFF.

This clonotype has at least ten counts. The V and J genes are TRBV7-6 and TRBJ2-3; 8 bases map to TRBD2. The CDR3 runs to 15 residues. With V trimmed by 3 bases and J by 4 bases, 6 bases remained unmatched. Germline CDR1 reads SGHVS; CDR2 reads FNYEAQ. The CDR3 spells CASSFSLAGPDTQYF. CDR3 nucleotides: TGTGCCAGCAGCTTTTCGCTAGCGGGCCCAGATACGCAGTATTTT.

This clonotype occurred a few times. The chain employs TRBV12-3 or TRBV12-4 and TRBJ2-7, with D hard to call. This CDR3 region has 16 residues. The germline V and J ends were trimmed by 5 bases and 3 bases, with 20 bases remaining between them. CDR3 bases: TGTGCCAGCAGTGTCCACAGTGCCAAAGGCCTCTACGAGCAGTACTTC. Translating gives CASSVHSAKGLYEQYF.

This clonotype was counted once. The chain carries TRBV5-1 and TRBJ1-2, with no clear D. The CDR3 spans 14 residues. Trimming pared 0 bases from V and 4 bases from J, leaving 10 bases between. Per germline, CDR1 SGHRS and CDR2 YFSETQ. CDR3 region: CASSLVVSTYGYTF. The CDR3 DNA reads as TGCGCCAGCAGCTTGGTGGTTAGCACCTATGGCTACACCTTC.

This clonotype was seen only a few times. The chain has TRBV2 and TRBJ2-5; D is unclear. Germline CDR1 reads SNHLY; CDR2 reads FYNNEI. CDR3 length equals 13 residues. V dropped 11 bases and J dropped 5 bases, with 18 bases sitting between them. CDR3: CAHVSLDFETQYF. The CDR3, as DNA: TGTGCCCATGTTAGTCTCGACTTTGAGACCCAGTACTTC.

This clonotype was seen a few times. The gene calls are TRBV9 and TRBJ1-4; weak D call: TRBD1 (6 bases). Trimming pared 0 bases from V and 5 bases from J, leaving 11 bases between. In germline, CDR1 is SGDLS, CDR2 YYNGEE. The CDR3 spans 15 residues. The CDR3: CASSVGRGRNEKLFF. The CDR3 nucleotides read TGTGCCAGCAGCGTAGGAAGGGGGAGGAATGAAAAACTGTTTTTT.